The entry that follows covers one T cell receptor beta chain sequence. Its ends do not fully match the called genes, so a read error is possible. TCRdb redid the calling of the PCR reads with MiXCR, one entry per CDR3 protein. Of about 13,000 distinct CDR3 sequences listed, 54% are singletons. The data derive from a study of tumor-infiltrating lymphocytes in oesophageal squamous cell carcinoma. The source is a male donor with esophageal squamous cell carcinoma. Sequenced sample: esophageal tumor tissue.

The CDR3 region is CASSLSDDEQYF. CDR3 bases: TGTGCCAGCAGCTTGAGTGACGACGAGCAGTACTTC. The chain couples TRBV5-3 to TRBJ2-3; the D is unclear. The J call may not be correct, given that the DNA end is closer to TRBJ2-7. TRBV5-3 counts as an open reading frame of uncertain function. The CDR3 is 12 residues long.